The subject of this entry is one TCR beta chain. This clonotype showed up just a few times. Its binding antigen is unknown. It has no much larger one-base neighbor in the sample; base qualities were not kept. Sequencing used an Illumina NovaSeq 6000. cDNA libraries for TCRalpha and TCRbeta were prepared by 5'RACE using constant-segment primers, with sample barcodes and unique molecular identifiers added. RNA was extracted from every sample with Trizol reagent. Libraries were amplified in two PCR steps, with a second sample barcode and Illumina TruSeq adapters added in the second step. Sequencing of libraries was performed on an Illumina NovaSeq with 2 x 150 bp paired-end reads. The authors' pipeline ran thus. The reads were demultiplexed and collapsed into UMI-guided consensus sequences using migec v1.2.7. Using mixcr v2.1.11, the UMI consensuses were aligned to TRA and TRB V and J templates and assembled into clonotypes. A clonotype was counted as expanded or contracted only if both edgeR and NoisET called the change significant, with noise models trained on biological replicates. edgeR calls used a false discovery rate-adjusted p below 0.01 and a log2 fold-change threshold of 1. As an exploratory analysis of dynamics, max-normalized trajectories of the 1000 most abundant clonotypes were examined by PCA with hierarchical clustering. Each responding clone was given a CD4 or CD8 phenotype based on the CD4+ and CD8+ repertoires, which had been sequenced separately. TCRdb trimmed the raw reads at Q25, called clones with MiXCR and kept productive beta chains. Rows with a matching CDR3 protein are joined into one entry that keeps the most common DNA and genes. These V and J calls rely on TCRdb rather than the paper's analysis. Counted in this sample were 210,000 or so distinct CDR3 sequences; roughly a tenth of them appeared once. The top ten clones comprise approximately 3% of the sample.

Ficoll-Paque density gradient centrifugation was used to isolate PBMCs. The record originates from a study of T-cell memory formation after mild COVID-19 (dated by TCRdb to about 2021). The study in broad terms: TCR sequence clusters from the two donors were found to be largely donor specific. Longitudinal TCRalpha and TCRbeta repertoire sequencing tracked T-cell clones expanding and contracting after mild COVID-19 in two donors. The cohort was made up of two young adult volunteers, one female and one male, who were previously healthy. Broad study findings and their caveats: Contracting CD4+ clones turned up mainly in the CM and EM memory subsets, whereas EMRA was where CD8+ clones were enriched. Some responding clones were detected in pre-infection memory, suggesting pre-existing cross-reactive memory T cells joined the SARS-CoV-2 response. SARS-CoV-2 specificity of the second-wave clones peaking on day 37 was not confirmed. Clones that contracted from day 15 to 85 showed balanced CD4/CD8 phenotypes, whereas a second wave of clones that expanded from day 15 to 37 leaned towards CD4+. Only a couple of mild cases were covered in the study, and larger cohorts including severe cases with pre-infection samples were considered necessary.

CDR1 and CDR2 are drawn from the germline V gene: MNHNS, SASEGT. Taken from cysteine to valine, the CDR3 has 17 residues. Only CDR3 DNA is held: 51 bases, read in frame from base 1. Compared with germline, V lacks 6 bases and J lacks 3 bases; bases without a gene match: 15. The sequence came from a man between 18 and 29 years old who had mild COVID-19 (a few samples of this study predate the infection). The sample titles of this study are shuffled in the database, so cell type and time point are left out; the donor was told from shared clones. The sample comprised PBMCs or a T cell subset sorted from them (not recorded which). The chain uses TRBV6-1 and TRBJ2-7, with TRBD1 identical over 9 junction bases. CDR3 reads: CASSPKPGTGRNYEQYV. The DNA sequence reads TGTGCCAGCAGCCCCAAGCCCGGGACAGGGAGGAACTACGAGCAGTACGTC.